This T cell receptor beta chain was sequenced for a study of cytomegalovirus exposure and HLA in healthy donors. Overall study findings and caveats: Diagnosis of cytomegalovirus status made by the classifier reportedly showed high specificity and sensitivity. Associated with cytomegalovirus, according to the listing, were 150 to 200 TCR beta chains.

V lost 4 bases and J 4 bases, leaving 18 bases between the germline ends. The germline V gene encodes CDR1 SGHDT and CDR2 YYEEEE. The CDR3 has 16 amino acids. Measured with immunoSEQ multiplex PCR; TCRdb has only the in-frame clones, and not every one. This sample has roughly 52,000 clones; about 90% occur once, and the top ten carry about 7%. A word on this clone: No antigen is known for it.

This clonotype was obtained from a woman aged 25 to 45 in good health and CMV-seronegative. Sequencing was carried out using PBMCs. The chain couples TRBV5-6 to TRBJ2-1, with a weak D call TRBD2 (6 bases). This CDR3 is CASSRYLTEGYNEQFF. The CDR3 nucleotides read TGTGCCAGCAGCCGTTATCTTACGGAGGGGTACAATGAGCAGTTCTTC.